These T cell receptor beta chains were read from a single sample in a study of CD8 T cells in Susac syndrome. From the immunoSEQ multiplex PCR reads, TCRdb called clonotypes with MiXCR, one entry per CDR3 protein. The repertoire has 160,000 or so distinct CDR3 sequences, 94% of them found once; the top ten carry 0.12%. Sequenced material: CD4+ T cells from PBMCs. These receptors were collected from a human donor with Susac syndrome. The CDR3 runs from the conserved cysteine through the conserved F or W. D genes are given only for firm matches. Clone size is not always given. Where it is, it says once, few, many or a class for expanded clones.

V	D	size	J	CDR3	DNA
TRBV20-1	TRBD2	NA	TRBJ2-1	CSARKRGSYNEQFF	TGCAGTGCTAGAAAGCGGGGCTCCTACAATGAGCAGTTCTTC
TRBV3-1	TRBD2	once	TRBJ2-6	CASSRGPGQERGRSGANVLTF	TGTGCCAGCAGCCGAGGCCCTGGGCAGGAGCGGGGCCGCTCTGGGGCCAACGTCCTGACTTTC
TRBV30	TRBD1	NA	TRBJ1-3	CAWSDTGTGSLGNTIYF	TGTGCCTGGAGCGACACCGGGACAGGGAGCCTTGGAAACACCATATATTTT
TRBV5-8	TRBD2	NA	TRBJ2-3	CASSLVLAGVNTQYF	TGTGCCAGCAGCTTGGTGTTAGCGGGGGTAAATACGCAGTATTTT
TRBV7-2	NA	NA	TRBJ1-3	CASSLVRRAGNTIYF	TGTGCCAGCAGCTTAGTTCGCAGGGCTGGAAACACCATATATTTT
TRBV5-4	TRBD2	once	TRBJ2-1	CASSPPRGGLDEQFF	TGTGCCAGCAGCCCACCCCGGGGGGGCTTGGATGAGCAGTTCTTC
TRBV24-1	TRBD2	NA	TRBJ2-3	CATSDRSGGVRGDTQYF	TGTGCCACCAGTGATCGAAGCGGGGGGGTGAGGGGAGATACGCAGTATTTT
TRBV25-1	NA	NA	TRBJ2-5	CASRFTGPEETQYF	TGTGCCAGCAGATTTACCGGGCCTGAAGAGACCCAGTACTTC
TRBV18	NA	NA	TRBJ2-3	CASSPPRAPTDTQYF	TGTGCCAGCTCACCACCCAGGGCGCCCACAGATACGCAGTATTTT
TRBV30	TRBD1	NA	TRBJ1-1	CAWGGGWAEAFF	TGTGCCTGGGGAGGGGGCTGGGCTGAAGCTTTCTTT
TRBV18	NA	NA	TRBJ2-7	CASSPQTFDEQYF	TGTGCCAGCTCACCACAAACGTTTGACGAGCAGTACTTC
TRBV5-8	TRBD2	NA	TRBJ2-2	CASSPPRLAGTNTGELFF	TGTGCCAGCAGCCCTCCTAGACTAGCGGGCACGAACACCGGGGAGCTGTTTTTT
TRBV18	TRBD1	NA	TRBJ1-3	CASSPGQVNSGNTIYF	TGTGCCAGCTCACCAGGACAGGTCAACTCTGGAAACACCATATATTTT
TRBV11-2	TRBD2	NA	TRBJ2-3	CPGREADTQYF	TGCCCCGGGAGGGAGGCAGATACGCAGTATTTT
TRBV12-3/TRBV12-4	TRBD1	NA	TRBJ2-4	CASSQDRGKNIQYF	TGTGCCAGCAGCCAAGACAGGGGCAAAAACATTCAGTACTTC
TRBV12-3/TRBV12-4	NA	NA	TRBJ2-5	CASTLDRQETQYF	TGTGCCAGCACCCTGGACAGACAAGAGACCCAGTACTTC
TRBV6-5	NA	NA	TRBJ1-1	CASREGRDTEAFF	TGTGCCAGCAGAGAAGGGAGGGACACTGAAGCTTTCTTT
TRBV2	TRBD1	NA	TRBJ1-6	CASSPDRGGSPLHF	TGTGCCAGCAGTCCCGACAGGGGCGGATCACCCCTCCACTTT
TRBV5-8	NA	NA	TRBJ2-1	CASSLIPSYNEQFF	TGTGCCAGCAGCTTGATCCCCAGCTACAATGAGCAGTTCTTC
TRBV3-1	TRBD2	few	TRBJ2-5	CASSQGLAGVETQYF	TGTGCCAGCAGCCAAGGGCTAGCGGGGGTAGAGACCCAGTACTTC
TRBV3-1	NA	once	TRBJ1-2	CASSQSTNNGYTF	TGTGCCAGCAGCCAGTCGACCAATAATGGCTACACCTTC
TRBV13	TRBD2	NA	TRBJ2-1	CASSLRASGDNEQFF	TGTGCCAGCAGCTTAAGGGCTAGCGGCGACAATGAGCAGTTCTTC
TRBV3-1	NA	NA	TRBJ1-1	CASSQGRPGGTEAFF	TGTGCCAGCAGCCAAGGCCGCCCTGGGGGGACTGAAGCTTTCTTT
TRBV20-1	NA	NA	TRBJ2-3	CSARFQGPEDTQYF	TGCAGTGCTAGATTCCAGGGGCCGGAAGATACGCAGTATTTT
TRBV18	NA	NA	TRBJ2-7	CASSPRQVEQYF	TGTGCCAGCTCACCCAGGCAGGTCGAGCAGTACTTC
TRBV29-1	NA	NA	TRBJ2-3	CSVDRLGTDTQYF	TGCAGCGTTGATCGGCTTGGGACAGATACGCAGTATTTT